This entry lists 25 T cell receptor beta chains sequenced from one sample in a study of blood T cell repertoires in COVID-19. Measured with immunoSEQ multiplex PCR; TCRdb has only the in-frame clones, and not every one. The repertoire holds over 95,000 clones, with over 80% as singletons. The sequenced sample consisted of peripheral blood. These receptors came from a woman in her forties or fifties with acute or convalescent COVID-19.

As DNA, the CDR3 is TGCGCCAGCAGCTTGGCCTCGGGGAGATCTCTCCACTTT. This gives the protein CASSLASGRSLHF. V gene TRBV5-1 combines with J gene TRBJ1-6; D remains ambiguous. Trimming took 0 bases from V and 16 from J, leaving 14 bases between them. The CDR3 extends over 13 amino acids. Germline assignment: CDR1 SGHRS and CDR2 YFSETQ.

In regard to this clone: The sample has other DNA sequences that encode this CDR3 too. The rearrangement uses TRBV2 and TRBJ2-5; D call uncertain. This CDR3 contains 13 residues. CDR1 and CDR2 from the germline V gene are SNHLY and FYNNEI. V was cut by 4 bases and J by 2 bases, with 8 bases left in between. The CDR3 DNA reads TGTGCCAGCAGTGGTGGCAGACAAGAGACCCAGTACTTC. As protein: CASSGGRQETQYF.

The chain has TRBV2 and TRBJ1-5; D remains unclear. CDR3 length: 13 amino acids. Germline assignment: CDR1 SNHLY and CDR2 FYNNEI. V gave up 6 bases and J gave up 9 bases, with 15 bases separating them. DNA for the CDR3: TGTGCCAGCAGGGGCAGATATTTAATGCCCCAGCATTTT. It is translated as CASRGRYLMPQHF.

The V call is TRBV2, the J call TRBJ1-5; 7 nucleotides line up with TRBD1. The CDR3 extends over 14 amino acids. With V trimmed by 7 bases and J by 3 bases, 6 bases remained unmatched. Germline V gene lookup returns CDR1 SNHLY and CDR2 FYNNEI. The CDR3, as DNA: TGTGCCAGCACTTCGGGACAGTTCAATCAGCCCCAGCATTTT. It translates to CASTSGQFNQPQHF.

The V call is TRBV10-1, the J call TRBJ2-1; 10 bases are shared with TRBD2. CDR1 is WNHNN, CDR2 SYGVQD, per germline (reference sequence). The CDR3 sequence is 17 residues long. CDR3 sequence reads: CPGIAGGLWLTYNEQFF. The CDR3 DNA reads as TGCCCCGGGATAGCGGGGGGCTTATGGCTAACCTACAATGAGCAGTTCTTC.

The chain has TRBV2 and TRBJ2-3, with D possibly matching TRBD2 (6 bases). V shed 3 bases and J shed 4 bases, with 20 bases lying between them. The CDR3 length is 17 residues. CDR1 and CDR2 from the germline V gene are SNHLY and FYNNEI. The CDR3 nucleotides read TGTGCCAGCAGTGACTCACTTGGAGGGAGGCTCCCAGATACGCAGTATTTT. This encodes CASSDSLGGRLPDTQYF.

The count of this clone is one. This CDR3 is CASSQGGGRGTEAFF. In DNA form, the CDR3 reads TGCGCCAGCAGCCAGGGAGGGGGAAGGGGCACTGAAGCTTTCTTT. The genes are TRBV4-3 and TRBJ1-1, with D possibly TRBD1 on 6 matching bases. The V end was cut by 3 bases, the J end by 4 bases, with 15 bases between. CDR3 length equals 15 residues. Germline lookup yields CDR1 LGHNA and CDR2 YSLEER.

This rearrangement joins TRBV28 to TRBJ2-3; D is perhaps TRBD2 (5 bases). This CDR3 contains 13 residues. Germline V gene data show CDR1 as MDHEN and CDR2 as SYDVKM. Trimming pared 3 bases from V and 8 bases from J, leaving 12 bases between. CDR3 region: CASSLDWKITQYF. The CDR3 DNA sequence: TGTGCCAGCAGTTTGGACTGGAAGATTACGCAGTATTTT.

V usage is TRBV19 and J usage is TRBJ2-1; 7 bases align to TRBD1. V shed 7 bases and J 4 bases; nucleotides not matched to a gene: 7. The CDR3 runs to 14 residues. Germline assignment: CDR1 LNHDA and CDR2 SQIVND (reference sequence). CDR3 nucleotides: TGTGCCAGTACTTCACAGGGGCCTTACAATGAGCAGTTCTTC. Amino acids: CASTSQGPYNEQFF.

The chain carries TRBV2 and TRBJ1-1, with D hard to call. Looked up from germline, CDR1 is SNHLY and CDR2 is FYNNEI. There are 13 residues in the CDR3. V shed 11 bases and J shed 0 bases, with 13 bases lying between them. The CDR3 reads CAFSTEMNTEAFF. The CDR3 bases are TGTGCCTTTTCGACGGAGATGAACACTGAAGCTTTCTTT.

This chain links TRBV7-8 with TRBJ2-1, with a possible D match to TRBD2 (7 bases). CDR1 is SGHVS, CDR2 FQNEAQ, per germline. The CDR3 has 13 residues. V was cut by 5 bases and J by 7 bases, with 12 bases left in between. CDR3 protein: CASSQRGGNEQFF. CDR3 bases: TGTGCCAGCAGCCAGAGGGGGGGGAATGAGCAGTTCTTC. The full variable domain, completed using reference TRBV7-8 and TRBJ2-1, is GAGVSQSPRYKVAKRGQDVALRCDPISGHVSLFWYQQALGQGPEFLTYFQNEAQLDKSGLPSDRFFAERPEGSVSTLKIQRTQQEDSAVYLCASSQRGGNEQFFGPGTRLTVL.

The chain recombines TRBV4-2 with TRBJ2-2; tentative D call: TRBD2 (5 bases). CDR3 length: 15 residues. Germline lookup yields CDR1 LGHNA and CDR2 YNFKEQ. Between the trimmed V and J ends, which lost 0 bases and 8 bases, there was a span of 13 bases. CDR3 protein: CASSQEDSQSGELFF. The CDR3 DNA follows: TGTGCCAGCAGCCAAGAGGACTCCCAGTCGGGGGAGCTGTTTTTT.

CDR3 loop: CASRPDLAGISGYGYTF. The CDR3 nucleotides are TGCGCCAGCAGACCCGACCTTGCGGGAATATCTGGTTATGGCTACACCTTC. The gene calls are TRBV5-1 and TRBJ1-2; D is uncertain. V lost 5 bases and J lost 5, with 25 bases in between. The germline V gene has CDR1 SGHRS and CDR2 YFSETQ. The CDR3 is 17 amino acids.

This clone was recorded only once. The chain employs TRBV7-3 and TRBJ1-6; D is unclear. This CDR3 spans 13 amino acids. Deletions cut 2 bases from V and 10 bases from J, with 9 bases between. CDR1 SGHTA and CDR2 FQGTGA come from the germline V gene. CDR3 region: CASSLGAGSPLHF. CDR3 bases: TGTGCCAGCAGCTTAGGAGCGGGGTCACCCCTCCACTTT.

For the CDR3, the DNA is TGTGCCAGCAGCTTAAAACCCAGGTCCTATAATTCACCCCTCCACTTT. The encoded protein is CASSLKPRSYNSPLHF. The chain combines TRBV7-3 with TRBJ1-6; D is unclear. The CDR3 runs to 16 residues. Between the trimmed V and J ends, which lost 1 base and 1 base, there was a span of 8 bases. Germline V CDR1 and CDR2: SGHTA, FQGTGA.

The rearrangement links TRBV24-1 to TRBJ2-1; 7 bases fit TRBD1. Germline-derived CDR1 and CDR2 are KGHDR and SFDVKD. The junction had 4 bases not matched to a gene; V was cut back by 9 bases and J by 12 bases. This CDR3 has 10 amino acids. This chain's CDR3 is CATGDRAQFF. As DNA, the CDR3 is TGTGCCACCGGAGACAGGGCGCAGTTCTTC.

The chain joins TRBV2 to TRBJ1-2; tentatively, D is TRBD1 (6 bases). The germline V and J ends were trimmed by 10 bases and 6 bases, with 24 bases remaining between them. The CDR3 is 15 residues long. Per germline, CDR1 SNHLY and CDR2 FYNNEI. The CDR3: CATPSEVGGQDGYTF. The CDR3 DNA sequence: TGTGCCACCCCCTCGGAGGTCGGGGGGCAAGATGGCTACACCTTC.

The CDR3 protein is CAWTRRKMSQSRSGYTF. As DNA, the CDR3 is TGTGCCTGGACCCGGCGGAAAATGAGTCAGAGCCGGAGTGGCTACACCTTC. The gene calls are TRBV30 and TRBJ1-2; D remains unclear. Trimming left V 4 bases short and J 7 bases short, with 28 bases between. From germline, CDR1 is GTSNPN and CDR2 SVGIG (reference sequence). The CDR3 is made up of 17 amino acids.

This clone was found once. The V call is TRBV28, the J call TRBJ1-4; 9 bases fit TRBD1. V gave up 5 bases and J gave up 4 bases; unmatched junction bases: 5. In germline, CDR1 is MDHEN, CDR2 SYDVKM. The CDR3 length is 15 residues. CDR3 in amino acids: CASSVPGQGNEKLFF. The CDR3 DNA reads TGTGCCAGCAGTGTACCGGGACAGGGTAATGAAAAACTGTTTTTT. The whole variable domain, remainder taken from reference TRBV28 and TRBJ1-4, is DVKVTQSSRYLVKRTGEKVFLECVQDMDHENMFWYRQDPGLGLRLIYFSYDVKMKEKGDIPEGYSVSREKKERFSLILESASTNQTSMYLCASSVPGQGNEKLFFGSGTQLSVL.

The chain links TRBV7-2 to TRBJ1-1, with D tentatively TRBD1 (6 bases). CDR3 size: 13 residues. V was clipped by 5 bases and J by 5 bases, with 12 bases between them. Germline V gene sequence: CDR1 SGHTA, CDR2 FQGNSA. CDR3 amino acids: CASSRTQGTEAFF. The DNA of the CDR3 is TGTGCCAGCAGCCGTACTCAGGGGACTGAAGCTTTCTTT.

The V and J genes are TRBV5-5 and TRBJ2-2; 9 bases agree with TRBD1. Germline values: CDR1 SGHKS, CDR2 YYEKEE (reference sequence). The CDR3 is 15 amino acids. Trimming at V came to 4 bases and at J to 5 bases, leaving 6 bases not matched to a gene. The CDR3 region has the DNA TGTGCCAGCAGCGCCGGACAGGGGTGGACCGGGGAGCTGTTTTTT. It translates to CASSAGQGWTGELFF.

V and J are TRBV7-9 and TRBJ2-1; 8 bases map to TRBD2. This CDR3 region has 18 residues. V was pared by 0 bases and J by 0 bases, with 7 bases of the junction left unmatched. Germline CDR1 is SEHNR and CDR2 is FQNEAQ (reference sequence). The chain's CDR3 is CASSLANSGTSSYNEQFF. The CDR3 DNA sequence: TGTGCCAGCAGCTTAGCCAACTCTGGGACTAGCTCCTACAATGAGCAGTTCTTC.

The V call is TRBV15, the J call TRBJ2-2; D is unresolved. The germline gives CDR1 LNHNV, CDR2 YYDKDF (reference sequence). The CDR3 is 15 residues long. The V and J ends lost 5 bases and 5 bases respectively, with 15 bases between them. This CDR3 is CATSLSRQFTGELFF. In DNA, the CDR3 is TGTGCCACCAGCCTTTCCAGGCAATTTACCGGGGAGCTGTTTTTT.

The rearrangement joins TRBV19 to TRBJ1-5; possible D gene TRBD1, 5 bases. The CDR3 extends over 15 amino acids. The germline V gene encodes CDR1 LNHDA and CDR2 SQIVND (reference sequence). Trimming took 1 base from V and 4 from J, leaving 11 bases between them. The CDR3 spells CASSIASGWNQPQHF. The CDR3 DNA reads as TGTGCCAGTAGTATAGCCTCAGGGTGGAATCAGCCCCAGCATTTT.

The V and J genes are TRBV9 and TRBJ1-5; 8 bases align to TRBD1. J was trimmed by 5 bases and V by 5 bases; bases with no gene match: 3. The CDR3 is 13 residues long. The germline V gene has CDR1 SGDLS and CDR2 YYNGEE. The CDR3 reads CASSLQGDQPQHF. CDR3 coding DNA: TGTGCCAGCAGTTTACAGGGGGATCAGCCCCAGCATTTT.